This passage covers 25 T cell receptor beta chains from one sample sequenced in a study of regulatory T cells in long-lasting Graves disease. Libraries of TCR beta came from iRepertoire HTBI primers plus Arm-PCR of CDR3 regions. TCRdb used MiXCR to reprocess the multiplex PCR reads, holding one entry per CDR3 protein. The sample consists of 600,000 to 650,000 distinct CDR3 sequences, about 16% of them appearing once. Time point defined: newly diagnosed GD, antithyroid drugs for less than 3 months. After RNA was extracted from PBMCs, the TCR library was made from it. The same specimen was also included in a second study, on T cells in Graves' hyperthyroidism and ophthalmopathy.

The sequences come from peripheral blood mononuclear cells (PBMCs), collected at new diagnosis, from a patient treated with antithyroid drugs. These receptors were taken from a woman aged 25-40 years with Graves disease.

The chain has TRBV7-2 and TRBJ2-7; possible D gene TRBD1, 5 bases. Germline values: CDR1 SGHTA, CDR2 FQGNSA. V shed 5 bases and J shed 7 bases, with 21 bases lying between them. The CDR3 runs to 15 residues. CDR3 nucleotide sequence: TGTGCCAGCAGCCCGCAGGGCCTCATCGTAACAGAGCAGTACTTC. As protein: CASSPQGLIVTEQYF.

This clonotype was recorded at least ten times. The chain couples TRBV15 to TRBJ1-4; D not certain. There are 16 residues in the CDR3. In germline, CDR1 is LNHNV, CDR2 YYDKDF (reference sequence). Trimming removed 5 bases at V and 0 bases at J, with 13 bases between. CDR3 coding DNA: TGTGCCACCAGCCGGTCCAAGGGTGCAACTAATGAAAAACTGTTTTTT. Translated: CATSRSKGATNEKLFF. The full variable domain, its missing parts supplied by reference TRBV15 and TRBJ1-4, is DAMVIQNPRYQVTQFGKPVTLSCSQTLNHNVMYWYQQKSSQAPKLLFHYYDKDFNNEADTPDNFQSRRPNTSFCFLDIRSPGLGDTAMYLCATSRSKGATNEKLFFGSGTQLSVL.

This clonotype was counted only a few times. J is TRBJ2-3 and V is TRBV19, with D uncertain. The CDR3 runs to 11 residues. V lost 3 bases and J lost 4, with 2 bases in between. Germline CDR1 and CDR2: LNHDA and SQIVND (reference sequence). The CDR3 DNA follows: TGTGCCAGTAGTATGGCAGATACGCAGTATTTT. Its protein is CASSMADTQYF.

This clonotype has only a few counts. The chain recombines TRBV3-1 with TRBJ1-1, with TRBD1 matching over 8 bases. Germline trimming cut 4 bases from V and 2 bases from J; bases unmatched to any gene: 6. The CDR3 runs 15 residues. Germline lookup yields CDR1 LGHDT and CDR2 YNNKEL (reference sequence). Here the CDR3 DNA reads TGTGCCAGCAGCCGCTACGGACAGGGTAACACTGAAGCTTTCTTT. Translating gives CASSRYGQGNTEAFF.

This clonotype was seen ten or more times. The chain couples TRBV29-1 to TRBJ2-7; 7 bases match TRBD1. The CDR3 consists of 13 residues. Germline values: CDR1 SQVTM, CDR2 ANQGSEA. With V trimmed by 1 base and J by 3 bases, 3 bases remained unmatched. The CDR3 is CSVEVGDSYEQYF. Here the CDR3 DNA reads TGCAGCGTTGAAGTGGGGGACAGCTACGAGCAGTACTTC.

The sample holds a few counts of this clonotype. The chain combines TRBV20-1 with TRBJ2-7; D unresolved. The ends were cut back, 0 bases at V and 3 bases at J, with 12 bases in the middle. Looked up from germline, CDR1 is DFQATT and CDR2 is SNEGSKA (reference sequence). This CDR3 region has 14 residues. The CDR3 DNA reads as TGCAGTGCTAGAGATCCGAGCGTCCTCTACGAGCAGTACTTC. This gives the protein CSARDPSVLYEQYF.

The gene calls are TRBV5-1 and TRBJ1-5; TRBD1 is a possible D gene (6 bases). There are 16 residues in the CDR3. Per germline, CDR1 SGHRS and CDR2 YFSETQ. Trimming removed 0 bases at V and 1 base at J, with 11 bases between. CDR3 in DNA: TGCGCCAGCAGCTTGGAAGGGGGATCAAGCAATCAGCCCCAGCATTTT. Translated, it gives CASSLEGGSSNQPQHF.

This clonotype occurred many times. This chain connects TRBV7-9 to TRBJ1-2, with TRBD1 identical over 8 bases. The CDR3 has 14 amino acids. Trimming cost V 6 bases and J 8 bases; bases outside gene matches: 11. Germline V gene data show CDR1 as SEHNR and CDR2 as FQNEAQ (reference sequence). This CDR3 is CASRRDRGIGGYTF. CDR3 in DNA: TGTGCCAGCAGGAGAGACAGGGGAATTGGAGGCTACACCTTC.

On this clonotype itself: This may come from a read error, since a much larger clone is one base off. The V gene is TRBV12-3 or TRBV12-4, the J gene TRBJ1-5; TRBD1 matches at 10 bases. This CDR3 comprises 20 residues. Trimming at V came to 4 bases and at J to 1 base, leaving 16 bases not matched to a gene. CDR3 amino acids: CASSSNPGTGDHLSNQPQHF. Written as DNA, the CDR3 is TGTGCCAGCAGTTCGAACCCCGGGACAGGGGACCACTTAAGCAATCAGCCCCAGCATTTT.

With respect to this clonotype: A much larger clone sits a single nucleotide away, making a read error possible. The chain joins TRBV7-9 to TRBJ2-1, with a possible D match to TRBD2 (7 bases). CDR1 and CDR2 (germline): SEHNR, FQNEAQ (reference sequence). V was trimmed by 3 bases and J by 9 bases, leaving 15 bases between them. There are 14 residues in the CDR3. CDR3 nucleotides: TGTGCCAGCAGCTTCCCACGGGGGGCTAGTGAGCAGTTCTTC. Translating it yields CASSFPRGASEQFF.

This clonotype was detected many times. In DNA, the CDR3 is TGTGCCAGCAGGATAGGGGGTAGCAATCAGCCCCAGCATTTT. Its protein product is CASRIGGSNQPQHF. This chain joins TRBV12-3 or TRBV12-4 and TRBJ1-5, with D maybe TRBD1 (6 bases). The CDR3 has 14 amino acids. V lost 6 bases and J lost 0, with 9 bases in between.

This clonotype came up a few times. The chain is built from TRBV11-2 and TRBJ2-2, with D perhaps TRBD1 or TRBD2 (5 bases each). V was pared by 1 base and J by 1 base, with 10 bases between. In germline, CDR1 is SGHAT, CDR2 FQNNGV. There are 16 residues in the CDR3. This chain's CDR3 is CASSLGGTVNTGELFF. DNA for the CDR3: TGTGCCAGCAGCTTAGGGGGGACGGTGAACACCGGGGAGCTGTTTTTT. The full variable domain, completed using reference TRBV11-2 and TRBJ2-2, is EAGVAQSPRYKIIEKRQSVAFWCNPISGHATLYWYQQILGQGPKLLIQFQNNGVVDDSQLPKDRFSAERLKGVDSTLKIQPAKLEDSAVYLCASSLGGTVNTGELFFGEGSRLTVL.

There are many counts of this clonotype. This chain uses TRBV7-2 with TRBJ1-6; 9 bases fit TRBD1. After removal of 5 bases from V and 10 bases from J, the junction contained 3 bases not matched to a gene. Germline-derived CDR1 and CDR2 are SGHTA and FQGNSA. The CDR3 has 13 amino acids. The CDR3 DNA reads TGTGCCAGCAGCACAGGGGGCTGGTCACCCCTCCACTTT. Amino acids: CASSTGGWSPLHF.

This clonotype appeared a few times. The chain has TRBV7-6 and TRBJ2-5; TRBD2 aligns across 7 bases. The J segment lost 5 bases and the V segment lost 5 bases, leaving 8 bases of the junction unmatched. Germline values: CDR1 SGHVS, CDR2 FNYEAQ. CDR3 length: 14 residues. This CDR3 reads CASSLGLGVETQYF. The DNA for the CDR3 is TGTGCCAGCAGCCTAGGACTAGGCGTTGAGACCCAGTACTTC.

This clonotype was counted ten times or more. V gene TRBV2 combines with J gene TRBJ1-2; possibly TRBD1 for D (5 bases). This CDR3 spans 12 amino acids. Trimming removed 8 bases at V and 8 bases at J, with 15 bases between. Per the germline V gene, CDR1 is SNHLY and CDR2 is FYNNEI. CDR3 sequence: CASRLEGQGYTF. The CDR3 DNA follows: TGTGCCAGCCGCCTGGAGGGGCAGGGCTACACCTTC.

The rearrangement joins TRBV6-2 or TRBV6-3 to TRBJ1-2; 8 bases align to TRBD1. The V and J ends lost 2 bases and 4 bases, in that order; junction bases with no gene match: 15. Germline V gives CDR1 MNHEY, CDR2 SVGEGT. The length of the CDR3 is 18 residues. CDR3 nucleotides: TGTGCCAGCAGTTACACAGCCCTGGGACAGGAGAAATCCTATGGCTACACCTTC. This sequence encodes CASSYTALGQEKSYGYTF.

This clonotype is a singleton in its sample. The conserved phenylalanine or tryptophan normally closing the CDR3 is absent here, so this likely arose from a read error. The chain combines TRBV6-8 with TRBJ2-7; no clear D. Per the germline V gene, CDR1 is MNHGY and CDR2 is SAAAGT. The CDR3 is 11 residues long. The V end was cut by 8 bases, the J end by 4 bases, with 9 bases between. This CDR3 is CASAGEYEQYL. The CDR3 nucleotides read TGTGCCAGCGCTGGAGAGTACGAGCAGTACCTC.

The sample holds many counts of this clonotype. For the CDR3, the DNA is TGTGCCAGCAGTTTAAGAGTCTCTGGAAACACCATATATTTT. Translated: CASSLRVSGNTIYF. The chain combines TRBV28 with TRBJ1-3; no clear D gene. The V end was cut by 2 bases, the J end by 0 bases, with 5 bases between. The CDR3 is 14 amino acids. Per germline, CDR1 MDHEN and CDR2 SYDVKM.

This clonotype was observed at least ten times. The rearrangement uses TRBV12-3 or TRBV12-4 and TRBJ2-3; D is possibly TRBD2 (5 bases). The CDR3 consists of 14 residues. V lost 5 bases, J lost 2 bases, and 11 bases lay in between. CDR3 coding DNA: TGTGCCAGCAGTGGAGACTACGCCACAGATACGCAGTATTTT. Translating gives CASSGDYATDTQYF.

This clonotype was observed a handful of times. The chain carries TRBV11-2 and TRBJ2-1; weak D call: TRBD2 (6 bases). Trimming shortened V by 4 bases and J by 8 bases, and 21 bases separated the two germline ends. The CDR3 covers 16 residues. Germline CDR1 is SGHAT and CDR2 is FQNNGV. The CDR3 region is CASSSERAVRRDEQFF. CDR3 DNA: TGTGCCAGCAGCTCCGAGCGGGCCGTACGGAGGGATGAGCAGTTCTTC.

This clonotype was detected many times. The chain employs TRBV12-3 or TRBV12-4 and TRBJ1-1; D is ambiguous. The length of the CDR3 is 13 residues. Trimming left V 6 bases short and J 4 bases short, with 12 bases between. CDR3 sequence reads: CASSTVLPTEAFF. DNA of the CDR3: TGTGCCAGCAGCACGGTACTTCCCACTGAAGCTTTCTTT.

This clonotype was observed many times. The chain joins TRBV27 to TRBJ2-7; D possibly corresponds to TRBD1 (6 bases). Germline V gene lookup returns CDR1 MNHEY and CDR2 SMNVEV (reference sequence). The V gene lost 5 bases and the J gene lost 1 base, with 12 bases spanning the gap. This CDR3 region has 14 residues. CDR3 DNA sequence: TGTGCCAGCAGTACACGTACAGGGTCCTACGAGCAGTACTTC. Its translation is CASSTRTGSYEQYF.

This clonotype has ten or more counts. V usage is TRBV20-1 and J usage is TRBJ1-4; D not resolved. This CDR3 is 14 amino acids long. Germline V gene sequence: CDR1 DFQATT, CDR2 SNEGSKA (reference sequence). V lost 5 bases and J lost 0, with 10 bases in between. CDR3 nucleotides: TGCAGTGCTCTCTCAGCTGCAACTAATGAAAAACTGTTTTTT. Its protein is CSALSAATNEKLFF.

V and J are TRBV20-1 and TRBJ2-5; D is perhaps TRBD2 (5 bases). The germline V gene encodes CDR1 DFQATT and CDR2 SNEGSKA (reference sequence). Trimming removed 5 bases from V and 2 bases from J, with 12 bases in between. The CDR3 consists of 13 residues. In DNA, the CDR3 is TGCAGTGCTCAACTAGTAGGGCAAGAGACCCAGTACTTC. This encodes CSAQLVGQETQYF.

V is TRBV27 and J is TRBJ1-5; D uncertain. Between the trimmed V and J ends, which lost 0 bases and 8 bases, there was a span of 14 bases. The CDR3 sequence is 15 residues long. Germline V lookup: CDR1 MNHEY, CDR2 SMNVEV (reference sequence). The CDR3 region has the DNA TGTGCCAGCAGTTTATCCCAACGGCCGATCGAGCCCCAGCATTTT. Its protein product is CASSLSQRPIEPQHF.